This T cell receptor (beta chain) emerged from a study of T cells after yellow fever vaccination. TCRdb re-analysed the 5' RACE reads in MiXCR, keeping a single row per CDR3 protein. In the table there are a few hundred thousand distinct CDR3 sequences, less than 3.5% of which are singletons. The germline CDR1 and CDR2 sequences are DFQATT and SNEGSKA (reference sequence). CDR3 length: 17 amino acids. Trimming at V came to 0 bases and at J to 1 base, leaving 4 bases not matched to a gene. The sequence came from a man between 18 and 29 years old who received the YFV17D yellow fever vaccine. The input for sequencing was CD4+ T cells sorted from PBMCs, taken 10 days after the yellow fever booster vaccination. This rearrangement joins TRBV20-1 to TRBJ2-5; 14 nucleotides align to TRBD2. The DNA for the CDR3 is TGCAGTGCTAGAGATCCGGGACTAGCGGGGGCCCAAGAGACCCAGTACTTC. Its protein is CSARDPGLAGAQETQYF.